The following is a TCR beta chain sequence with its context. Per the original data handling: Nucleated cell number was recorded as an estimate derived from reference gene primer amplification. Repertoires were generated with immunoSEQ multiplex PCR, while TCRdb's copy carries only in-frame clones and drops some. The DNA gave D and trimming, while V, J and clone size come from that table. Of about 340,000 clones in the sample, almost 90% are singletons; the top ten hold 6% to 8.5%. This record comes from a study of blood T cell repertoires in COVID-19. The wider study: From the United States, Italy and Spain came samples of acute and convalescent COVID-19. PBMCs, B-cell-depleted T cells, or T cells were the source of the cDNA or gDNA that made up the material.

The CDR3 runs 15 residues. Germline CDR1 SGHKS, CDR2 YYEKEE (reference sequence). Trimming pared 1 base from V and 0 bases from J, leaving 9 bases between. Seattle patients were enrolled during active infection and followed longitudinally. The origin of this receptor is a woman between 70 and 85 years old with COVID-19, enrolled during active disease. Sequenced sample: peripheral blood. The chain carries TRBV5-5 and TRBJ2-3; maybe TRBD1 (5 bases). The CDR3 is CASSLRGLSTDTQYF. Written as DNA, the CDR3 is TGTGCCAGCAGCTTGAGGGGTCTTAGCACAGATACGCAGTATTTT. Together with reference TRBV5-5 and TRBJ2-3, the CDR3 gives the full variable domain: DAGVTQSPTHLIKTRGQQVTLRCSPISGHKSVSWYQQVLGQGPQFIFQYYEKEERGRGNFPDRFSARQFPNYSSELNVNALLLGDSALYLCASSLRGLSTDTQYFGPGTRLTVL.